The clone carrying this TCR beta chain came up many times. This sample is part of a study of blood T cells in healthy people across ages. It was with a sample-barcoded 5' primer and a J-beta primer mix that a second PCR of roughly 6 to 11 cycles was run. TCRdb recomputed calls from the 5' RACE reads with MiXCR, one row per CDR3 protein. The sample lists some 640,000 distinct CDR3 sequences, more than 40% seen once, with roughly 30% in the top ten. V was pared by 3 bases and J by 0 bases, with 9 bases between. Germline CDR1 SEHNR, CDR2 FQNEAQ (reference sequence). CDR3 size: 14 residues. The chain employs TRBV7-9 and TRBJ2-7; D assignment may be TRBD1 or TRBD2 (6 bases each). Sample: blood. The TCR sequence derives from a woman aged 55 to 70 in good health. This chain's CDR3 is CASSLGGISYEQYF. For the CDR3, the DNA is TGTGCCAGCAGCTTGGGGGGCATCTCCTACGAGCAGTACTTC.